These T cell receptor beta chains were read from a single sample in a study of T cells after yellow fever vaccination. TCRdb itself ran the 5' RACE reads through MiXCR, one entry per CDR3 protein. The data show 340,000 or so distinct CDR3 sequences, around an eighth seen once. Specimen: CD4+ T cells sorted from PBMCs, collected 15 days after the yellow fever booster vaccination. The receptors were gathered from a man aged 18 to 29 who received the YFV17D yellow fever vaccine. Each CDR3 is given with its conserved first and last residue. D genes are given only for firm matches. Expanded clones get a size class; other rows say once, few or many, or leave the size out.

>NA|TRBV30|TRBJ1-6|NA
TGTGCCTGGATGCACCCGGGACGTCGTGGGCCACCCCTCCACTTT
CAWMHPGRRGPPLHF
>TRBD2|TRBV24-1|TRBJ2-3|NA
TGTGCCACCAGTGATCCTAGCGGGGGGGCAGATACGCAGTATTTT
CATSDPSGGADTQYF
>TRBD1|TRBV2|TRBJ1-4|NA
TGTGCCAGCAGGGGGGACAGCTACAATGAAAAACTGTTTTTT
CASRGDSYNEKLFF
>NA|TRBV5-4|TRBJ2-5|NA
TGTGCCAGCAGCCCTTCAGGGATGGAGACCCAGTACTTC
CASSPSGMETQYF
>NA|TRBV7-2|TRBJ2-5|NA
TGTGCCAGCAGCTCCACGGCAGTCCAAGAGACCCAGTACTTC
CASSSTAVQETQYF
>NA|TRBV20-1|TRBJ2-5|NA
TGCAGTGCGAGTTCCGGCGCGCAAGAGACCCAGTACTTC
CSASSGAQETQYF
>NA|TRBV3-1|TRBJ2-2|NA
TGTGCCAGCAGCCAAGTCGGGCAGGGGAAGGCCGGGGAGCTGTTTTTT
CASSQVGQGKAGELFF
>NA|TRBV18|TRBJ2-7|few
TGTGCCAGCTCACCGGGGTGGTACGAGCAGTACTTC
CASSPGWYEQYF
>NA|TRBV7-2|TRBJ2-4|few
TGTGCCAGCAGCGGGGTACTAGCCAAAAACATTCAGTACTTC
CASSGVLAKNIQYF
>NA|TRBV7-9|TRBJ2-1|few
TGTGCCAGCAGCTTAGGTCGCCCGGGCCTTAGCTCCTACAATGAGCAGTTCTTC
CASSLGRPGLSSYNEQFF
>TRBD2|TRBV15|TRBJ2-3|many
TGTGCCACTTCACCGCGGCGGGGGAGCACAGATACGCAGTATTTT
CATSPRRGSTDTQYF
>NA|TRBV6-4|TRBJ1-1|NA
TGTGCCAGCACAAGGTCTGACGGAGGGCTGAACACTGAAGCTTTCTTT
CASTRSDGGLNTEAFF
>NA|TRBV20-1|TRBJ2-5|NA
TGCAGTGCCCCGACTAGTCCCTCGTTGGAGACCCAGTACTTC
CSAPTSPSLETQYF
>NA|TRBV5-1|TRBJ2-6|few
TGCGCCAGCAGCCCCCTGGGTGGCTCTGGGGCCAACGTCCTGACTTTC
CASSPLGGSGANVLTF
>TRBD1|TRBV7-7|TRBJ2-1|few
TGTGCCAGCAGCTTAGGTTCCCCAGGACAGGGTTTGTTCTTC
CASSLGSPGQGLFF
>TRBD1|TRBV3-1|TRBJ2-5|many
TGTGCCAGCAGCCATTCCGGGACAGAAGAGACCCAGTACTTC
CASSHSGTEETQYF
>NA|TRBV2|TRBJ1-4|few
TGTGCCAGCAGTGCGGACCGGCTATTGTTTTTT
CASSADRLLFF
>NA|TRBV6-5|TRBJ1-2|NA
TGTGCCAGCAGTTACTCGGGACACTATGGCTACACCTTC
CASSYSGHYGYTF
>TRBD1|TRBV29-1|TRBJ1-1|NA
TGCAGCGTACTACCTTTTCAGGGGGGAGCTTTCTTT
CSVLPFQGGAFF
>TRBD1|TRBV20-1|TRBJ1-2|NA
TGCAGTGCTTTGACAGGGGGTTCTAACTATGGCTACACCTTC
CSALTGGSNYGYTF
>NA|TRBV20-1|TRBJ1-2|few
TGCAGTGCCCCTACTATTGAGGGCTACACCTTC
CSAPTIEGYTF
>TRBD2|TRBV7-2|TRBJ2-1|NA
TGTGCCAGCACCAGACTAGCGGGGGGTGGGAATGAGCAGTTCTTC
CASTRLAGGGNEQFF
>NA|TRBV4-1|TRBJ2-6|NA
TGCGCCAGCAGCCAATTCCAGGGAACGATCTCTGGGGCCAACGTCCTGACTTTC
CASSQFQGTISGANVLTF
>NA|TRBV24-1|TRBJ2-2|few
TGTGCCACCAGTGATTCCCGATCCACCGGGGAGCTGTTTTTT
CATSDSRSTGELFF
>NA|TRBV2|TRBJ2-2|NA
TGTGCCAGCACCCTTTCCGGGGAGCTGTTTTTT
CASTLSGELFF
>TRBD2|TRBV12-3/TRBV12-4|TRBJ2-1|few
TGTGCCAGCAGCTCCGGGACTAGCTTATCGAATGAGCAGTTCTTC
CASSSGTSLSNEQFF
>TRBD2|TRBV5-1|TRBJ2-1|NA
TGCGCCAGCAGCAGCACCGGGACTAGCGGGGGGGCCGAGCAGTTCTTC
CASSSTGTSGGAEQFF
>NA|TRBV4-3|TRBJ2-4|few
TGCGCCAGCAGCCAAGACCGTGGGGGCCTGAGACAGTACTTC
CASSQDRGGLRQYF
>NA|TRBV18|TRBJ2-1|NA
TGTGCCAGCTCACCGGGGGGGGCCTTTGGTGAGCAGTTCTTC
CASSPGGAFGEQFF
>NA|TRBV20-1|TRBJ1-4|many
TGCAGTGCTAGAGGGTGGGGGTCCGATGAAAAACTGTTTTTT
CSARGWGSDEKLFF
>TRBD1|TRBV5-4|TRBJ2-2|NA
TGTGCCAGCAGCAGGACGGGACAGAGAAGAAACACCGGGGAGCTGTTTTTT
CASSRTGQRRNTGELFF
>TRBD1|TRBV10-3|TRBJ1-2|few
TGTGCCATCAGTGAGGGGACAGGGAATTACTATGGCTACACCTTC
CAISEGTGNYYGYTF
>NA|TRBV25-1|TRBJ1-2|few
TGTGCCAGCAGTGACTCTCCAGGGGTCGACGGCTACACCTTC
CASSDSPGVDGYTF
>TRBD1|TRBV7-2|TRBJ2-7|NA
TGTGCCAGCAGCAGGGACAGGCCCTCCTACGAGCAGTACTTC
CASSRDRPSYEQYF
>TRBD1|TRBV4-1|TRBJ1-6|few
TGCGCCAGCAGCCAAGCCGCCGCGCAGGGGGCTATTTCACCCCTCCACTTT
CASSQAAAQGAISPLHF
>NA|TRBV12-3/TRBV12-4|TRBJ1-5|few
TGTGCCAGCACCAGAACTAATCAGCCCCAGCATTTT
CASTRTNQPQHF
>NA|TRBV5-6|TRBJ2-6|NA
TGTGCCAGCAGCCCGAGGGGGGCTGGGGCCAACGTCCTGACTTTC
CASSPRGAGANVLTF
>NA|TRBV5-6|TRBJ1-1|NA
TGTGCCAGCAGCTTGTGGGGGCGAGATTTGAACACTGAAGCTTTCTTT
CASSLWGRDLNTEAFF
>NA|TRBV11-2|TRBJ2-6|few
TGTGCCAGCAGCTACGGGGTGGGGGCCAACGTCCTGACTTTC
CASSYGVGANVLTF
>NA|TRBV7-3|TRBJ1-1|few
TGTGCCAGCAGCTCTCAGGGGTCGAACACTGAAGCTTTCTTT
CASSSQGSNTEAFF
>NA|TRBV7-9|TRBJ2-3|many
TGTGCCAGCAGCTTAGAGGTAGATACGCAGTATTTT
CASSLEVDTQYF
>TRBD2|TRBV20-1|TRBJ2-1|many
TGCAGTGCTAGATTCTCCTACCGGGGGGTGAATGAGCAGTTCTTC
CSARFSYRGVNEQFF
>TRBD1|TRBV6-1|TRBJ1-6|few
TGTGCCAGCAGTCCCTTGGGACAGGGAATCCAATCACCCCTCCACTTT
CASSPLGQGIQSPLHF
>TRBD2|TRBV11-2|TRBJ2-3|NA
TGTGCCAGCAACCGGGGGGGGGGCCGATCAGATACGCAGTATTTT
CASNRGGGRSDTQYF
>TRBD1|TRBV30|TRBJ2-5|many
TGTGCCTGGAGTGTACAGGGGGCTGAGACCCAGTACTTC
CAWSVQGAETQYF
>TRBD2|TRBV20-1|TRBJ2-1|NA
TGCAGTGCTACCACTAGCGGGGCGTCCTCCTACAATGAGCAGTTCTTC
CSATTSGASSYNEQFF
>TRBD2|TRBV7-2|TRBJ2-7|many
TGTGCCAGCAGCTCGCCGACTAGCGGGGGATCCTACGAGCAGTACTTC
CASSSPTSGGSYEQYF
>NA|TRBV9|TRBJ2-7|NA
TGTGCCAGCAGCGAAGGGTCCCGAGCATACGAGCAGTACTTC
CASSEGSRAYEQYF
>NA|TRBV4-3|TRBJ2-2|few
TGCGCCAGCAGCCCACCGGGACGGCACACCGGGGAGCTGTTTTTT
CASSPPGRHTGELFF
>NA|TRBV4-1|TRBJ1-2|many
TGCGCCAGCAGCCAGAAATGGGGGGATGGCTACACCTTC
CASSQKWGDGYTF
>TRBD1|TRBV6-2/TRBV6-3|TRBJ1-2|many
TGTGCCAGCACCACGACAGGGGGCTTTTATGGCTACACCTTC
CASTTTGGFYGYTF
>TRBD2|TRBV5-1|TRBJ2-7|few
TGCGCCAGCAGCTTGGTCTCTAGCGGGGGCTACGAGCAGTACTTC
CASSLVSSGGYEQYF
>NA|TRBV12-3/TRBV12-4|TRBJ2-5|many
TGTGCCAGCAGTTTTTCCCGGGAGACCCAGTACTTC
CASSFSRETQYF
>NA|TRBV20-1|TRBJ2-2|few
TGCAGTGCTAGAGCTCTAGGCTTCACCGGGGAGCTGTTTTTT
CSARALGFTGELFF